The TCR beta chain under discussion was sequenced for a study of multiple sclerosis patients with progressive multifocal leukoencephalopathy. Across the study: The control group, sampled over time, had multiple sclerosis, received natalizumab and did not develop PML.

Study results and caveats: Findings may reflect JC virus infection or just general immunocompromise. Most PML patients had lower entropy, suggesting less diverse TRB repertoires.

As for time point: before natalizumab initiation. T0 blood was collected before the first natalizumab infusion. With respect to this clone: As yet, its antigen is unknown. The conserved phenylalanine or tryptophan is not found at the CDR3 terminus, so this likely reflects a read error.

Germline trimming cut 6 bases from V and 0 bases from J; bases unmatched to any gene: 7. Germline loops: CDR1 MNHNY, CDR2 SVGAGI (reference sequence). The length of the CDR3 is 16 residues. The assay was immunoSEQ multiplex PCR, and TCRdb's table has in-frame clones only and misses some. The sample holds 31,000 or so clones; about 89% are singletons and the top ten take approximately 1.5%. Source material: PBMCs. The source is a human donor with multiple sclerosis. The chain is built from TRBV6-6 and TRBJ2-3; 9 bases align to TRBD2. The CDR3 spells CASSRSLAGSTDTQYL. For the CDR3, the DNA is TGTGCCAGCAGCCGCTCCCTAGCGGGGAGCACAGATACGCAGTATCTT.